What follows are 5 T cell receptor beta chains derived from one specimen sequenced in a study of HIV-infected children after antiretroviral therapy interruption. Treatment indicated: PENTA 11 planned treatment interruption arm or continuous ART arm. A 3' RACE protocol on RNA, with unique molecular identifiers, produced the TCR library. TCRdb re-derived calls from the 3' RACE reads in MiXCR, one entry per CDR3 protein. This sample has around 47,000 distinct CDR3 sequences, with roughly 4.5% found just once. This specimen was CD45RA+ CD4+ T cells from PBMCs, pooled from several time points, taken from a donor given antiretroviral therapy, either interrupted or continuous. Subset specified: naive CD4+ CD45RA+ CD45RO- T cells. The receptor set was obtained from a pool of human donors with HIV.

This clonotype was seen ten or more times. This chain links TRBV6-5 with TRBJ2-1; 8 bases are shared with TRBD1. V shed 7 bases and J 10 bases; nucleotides not matched to a gene: 12. The CDR3 runs 14 residues. Germline CDR1 and CDR2: MNHEY and SVGAGI. The CDR3 loop is CASMNNQGAGEQFF. CDR3 sequence (DNA): TGTGCCAGCATGAACAACCAGGGGGCGGGAGAGCAGTTCTTC.

This clonotype showed up many times. The chain combines TRBV6-2 or TRBV6-3 with TRBJ2-4; D not resolved. V lost 4 bases and J lost 8, with 9 bases in between. CDR1 MNHEY and CDR2 SVGEGT come from the germline V gene. This CDR3 has 12 residues. The CDR3 DNA is TGTGCCAGCAGTTCTAGGTTTGACATTCAGTACTTC. It encodes CASSSRFDIQYF.

The table lists this clonotype with many counts. The CDR3 DNA sequence: TGTGCCAGCATCTCCGGGACAGGGGGGGAACCCTCCTACGAGCAGTACTTC. The encoded protein is CASISGTGGEPSYEQYF. V is TRBV28 and J is TRBJ2-7; 11 bases are a match to TRBD1. V was clipped by 7 bases and J by 0 bases; unmatched bases: 11. The germline V gene has CDR1 MDHEN and CDR2 SYDVKM. This CDR3 has 17 residues.

This clonotype was picked up many times. The chain recombines TRBV29-1 with TRBJ1-1; 9 bases align to TRBD1. CDR3 length: 15 amino acids. Losses at the gene ends were 2 bases for V and 2 bases for J; bases not matched to a gene: 6. Germline CDR1 reads SQVTM; CDR2 reads ANQGSEA. The CDR3 DNA sequence: TGCAGCGTTGAAACGGGGGACAGGGCAAACACTGAAGCTTTCTTT. Amino acid sequence: CSVETGDRANTEAFF.

This clonotype has at least ten counts. The rearrangement links TRBV6-4 to TRBJ1-1, with D possibly TRBD1 on 6 matching bases. This CDR3 contains 13 residues. Germline values: CDR1 MRHNA, CDR2 SNTAGT. Trimming removed 4 bases from V and 5 bases from J, with 11 bases in between. As DNA, the CDR3 is TGTGCCAGCAGTGTGGCAGGACAGACTGAAGCTTTCTTT. It is translated as CASSVAGQTEAFF.